This T cell receptor beta chain was obtained from a study of blood T cells in healthy people across ages. Whole-study findings and limits: It was held that diversity estimates obtained from one million T cells represented underestimates.

V lost 3 bases to trimming and J lost 7 bases; unmatched junction nucleotides: 6. Germline lookup yields CDR1 SQVTM and CDR2 ANQGSEA. The CDR3 is 13 residues long. A note on this clonotype: Its antigen remains unidentified.

Combining a sample-barcoded 5' primer with a J-beta primer mix, a second PCR ran for roughly 7 to 12 cycles. Using its own MiXCR run on the 5' RACE reads, TCRdb lists one record per CDR3 protein. Of about 620,000 distinct CDR3 sequences listed, 52% are singletons. The chain carries TRBV29-1 and TRBJ2-1; 7 nucleotides align to TRBD1. This TCR was recovered from a woman of 80 years or more in good health. Sequencing used blood. The CDR3 loop reads CSVDPQGMNEQFF. CDR3 nucleotides: TGCAGCGTTGACCCACAGGGGATGAATGAGCAGTTCTTC.